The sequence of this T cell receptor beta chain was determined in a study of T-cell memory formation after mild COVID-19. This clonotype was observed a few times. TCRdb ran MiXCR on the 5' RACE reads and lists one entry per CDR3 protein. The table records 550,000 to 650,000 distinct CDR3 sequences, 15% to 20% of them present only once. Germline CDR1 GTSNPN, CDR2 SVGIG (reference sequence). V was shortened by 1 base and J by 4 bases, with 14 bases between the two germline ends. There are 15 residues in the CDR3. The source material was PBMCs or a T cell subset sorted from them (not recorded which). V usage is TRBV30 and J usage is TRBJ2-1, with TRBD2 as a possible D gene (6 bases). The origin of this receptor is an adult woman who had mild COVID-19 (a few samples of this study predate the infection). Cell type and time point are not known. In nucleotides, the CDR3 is TGTGCCTGGAGTGCCACTAGCAGCTCTTACAATGAGCAGTTCTTC. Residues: CAWSATSSSYNEQFF. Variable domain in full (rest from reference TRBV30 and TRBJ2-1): SQTIHQWPATLVQPVGSPLSLECTVEGTSNPNLYWYRQAAGRGLQLLFYSVGIGQISSEVPQNLSASRPQDRQFILSSKKLLLSDSGFYLCAWSATSSSYNEQFFGPGTRLTVL.